This T cell receptor (beta chain) derives from a study of human T cells and chemical hapten exposure. This clonotype was recorded a few times. As to time point: patch test 1, 2 weeks after DPC sensitization. The sample's treatment: therapeutic diphenylcyclopropenone sensitization with weekly scalp DPC. TCRdb re-called the RACE reads through MiXCR, storing one row per CDR3 protein. Of tens of thousands of distinct CDR3 sequences listed, 7.5% to 10% are singletons. Germline V gene data show CDR1 as SGHTA and CDR2 as FQGNSA. Trimming removed 5 bases from V and 4 bases from J, with 14 bases in between. The CDR3 totals 14 residues.

The source was whole blood, collected in connection with sensitization to the hapten diphenylcyclopropenone (DPC). The sequence derives from a woman aged 40 to 49 with alopecia areata. Some clones in this sample may be carry-over from other donors' samples. This sequence joins TRBV7-2 and TRBJ1-2; the D gene is possibly TRBD1 (6 bases). This CDR3 reads CASSPNPGAYGYTF. The CDR3 DNA sequence: TGTGCCAGCAGCCCAAACCCGGGGGCCTATGGCTACACCTTC.